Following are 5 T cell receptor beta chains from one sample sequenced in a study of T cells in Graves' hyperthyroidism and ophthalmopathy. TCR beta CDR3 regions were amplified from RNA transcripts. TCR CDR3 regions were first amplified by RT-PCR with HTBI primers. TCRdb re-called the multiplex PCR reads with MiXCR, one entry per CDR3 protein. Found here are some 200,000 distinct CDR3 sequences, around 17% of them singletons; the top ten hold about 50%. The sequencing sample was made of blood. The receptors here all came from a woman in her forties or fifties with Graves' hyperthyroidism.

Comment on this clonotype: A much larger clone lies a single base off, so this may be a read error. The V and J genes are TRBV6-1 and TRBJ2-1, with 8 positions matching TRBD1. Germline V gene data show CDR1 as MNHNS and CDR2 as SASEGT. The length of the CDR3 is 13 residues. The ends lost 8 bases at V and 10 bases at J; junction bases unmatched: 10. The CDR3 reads CASEDREEAEQFF. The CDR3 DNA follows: TGTGCCAGCGAGGACAGGGAAGAGGCCGAGCAGTTCTTC.

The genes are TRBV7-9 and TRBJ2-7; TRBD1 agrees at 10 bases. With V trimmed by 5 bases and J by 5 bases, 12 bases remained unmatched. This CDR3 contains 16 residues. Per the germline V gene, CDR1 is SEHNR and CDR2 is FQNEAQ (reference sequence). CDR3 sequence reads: CASSRSGTGEFNEQYF. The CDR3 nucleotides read TGTGCCAGCAGCAGATCCGGGACAGGGGAATTCAACGAGCAGTACTTC. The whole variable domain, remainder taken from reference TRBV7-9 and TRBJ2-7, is DTGVSQNPRHKITKRGQNVTFRCDPISEHNRLYWYRQTLGQGPEFLTYFQNEAQLEKSRLLSDRFSAERPKGSFSTLEIQRTEQGDSAMYLCASSRSGTGEFNEQYFGPGTRLTVT.

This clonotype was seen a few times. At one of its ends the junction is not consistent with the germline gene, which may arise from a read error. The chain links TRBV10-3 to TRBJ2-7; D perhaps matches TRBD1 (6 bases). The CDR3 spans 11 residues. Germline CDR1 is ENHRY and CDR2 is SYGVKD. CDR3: CAIRGSYEQYF. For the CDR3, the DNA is TGTGCAATCAGGGGATCCTACGAGCAGTACTTC.

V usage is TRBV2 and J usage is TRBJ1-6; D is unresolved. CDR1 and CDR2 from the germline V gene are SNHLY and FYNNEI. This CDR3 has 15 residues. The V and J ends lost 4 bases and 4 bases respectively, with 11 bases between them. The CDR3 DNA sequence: TGTGCCAGCAGTGTGGAGAACAGTTATAATTCACCCCTCCACTTT. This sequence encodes CASSVENSYNSPLHF.

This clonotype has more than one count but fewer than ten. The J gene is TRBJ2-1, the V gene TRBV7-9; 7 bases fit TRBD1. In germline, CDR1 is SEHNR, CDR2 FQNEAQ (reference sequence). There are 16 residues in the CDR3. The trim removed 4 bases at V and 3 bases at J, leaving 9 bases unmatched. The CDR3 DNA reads TGTGCCAGCAGCTCTCCGGGGACAGCCTACTACAATGAGCAGTTCTTC. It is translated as CASSSPGTAYYNEQFF.